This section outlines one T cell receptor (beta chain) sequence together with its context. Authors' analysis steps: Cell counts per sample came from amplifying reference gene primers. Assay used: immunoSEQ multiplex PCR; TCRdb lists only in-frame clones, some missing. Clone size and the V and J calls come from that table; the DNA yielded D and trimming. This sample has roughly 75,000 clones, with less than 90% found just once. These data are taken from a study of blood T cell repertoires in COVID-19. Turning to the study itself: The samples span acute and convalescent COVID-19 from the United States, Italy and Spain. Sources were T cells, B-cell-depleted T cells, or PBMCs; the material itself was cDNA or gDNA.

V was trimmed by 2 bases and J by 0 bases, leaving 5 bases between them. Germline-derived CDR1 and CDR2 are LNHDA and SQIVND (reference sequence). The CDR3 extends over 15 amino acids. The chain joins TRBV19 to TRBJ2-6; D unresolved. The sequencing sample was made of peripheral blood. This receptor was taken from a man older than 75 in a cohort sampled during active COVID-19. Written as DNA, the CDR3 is TGTGCCAGTAGTATATCAGTCTCTGGGGCCAACGTCCTGACTTTC. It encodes CASSISVSGANVLTF.